The 27 T cell receptor beta chains below come from one sample, sequenced in a study of early T cells in non-severe SARS-CoV-2 infection. TCRdb reprocessed the 5' RACE reads with MiXCR, giving one entry per CDR3 protein. In the table there are approximately 48,000 distinct CDR3 sequences, about a tenth of which are singletons. Source material: whole blood. The receptors come from an adult who was a healthcare worker with PCR-confirmed SARS-CoV-2 infection or an uninfected control (not recorded which).

Worth noting for this clonotype: A read error may explain this, as a much larger clone is one base away. The rearrangement uses TRBV6-2 or TRBV6-3 and TRBJ2-7; a possible D gene is TRBD1 (5 bases). The CDR3 spans 12 residues. Germline V lookup: CDR1 MNHEY, CDR2 SVGEGT. CDR3 sequence reads: CASHDRFYEHYF. The CDR3, as DNA: TGTGCCAGCCATGACAGATTCTACGAGCACTACTTC.

A few counts support this clonotype. This chain uses TRBV6-2 or TRBV6-3 with TRBJ1-1; a weak D match, TRBD1 (5 bases). The germline gives CDR1 MNHEY, CDR2 SVGEGT. This CDR3 is 18 amino acids long. V lost 2 bases to trimming and J lost 0 bases, with 19 bases between them. This chain's CDR3 is CASSYAQVFPSMNTEAFF. The CDR3 DNA sequence: TGTGCCAGCAGTTACGCACAGGTCTTCCCTTCCATGAACACTGAAGCTTTCTTT.

This clonotype was detected ten times or more. The rearrangement joins TRBV28 to TRBJ2-1; D is undetermined. CDR3 length equals 21 residues. Germline-derived CDR1 and CDR2 are MDHEN and SYDVKM. The V end lost 6 bases, the J end lost 4 bases, and 34 bases lay between the germline ends. CDR3: CASSSSYPTADRGLPYNEQFF. CDR3 DNA sequence: TGTGCCAGCAGCTCCTCCTACCCCACAGCAGATCGCGGCCTCCCATACAATGAGCAGTTCTTC. The full variable domain, with the rest looked up from reference TRBV28 and TRBJ2-1, is DVKVTQSSRYLVKRTGEKVFLECVQDMDHENMFWYRQDPGLGLRLIYFSYDVKMKEKGDIPEGYSVSREKKERFSLILESASTNQTSMYLCASSSSYPTADRGLPYNEQFFGPGTRLTVL.

This clonotype was seen many times. J is TRBJ1-2 and V is TRBV18, with 7 bases identical to TRBD1. The CDR3 covers 14 residues. V gave up 3 bases and J gave up 1 base; unmatched junction bases: 2. Germline CDR1 reads KGHSH; CDR2 reads LQKENI. The CDR3 sequence is CASSPGQNNYGYTF. The CDR3 DNA follows: TGTGCCAGCTCACCGGGACAGAATAACTATGGCTACACCTTC.

In its sample, this clonotype was seen many times. The genes are TRBV24-1 and TRBJ1-5; no reliable D call. V was pared by 5 bases and J by 2 bases, with 6 bases between. Germline CDR1 and CDR2: KGHDR and SFDVKD. This CDR3 region has 13 residues. CDR3 sequence (DNA): TGTGCCACCAGTGGGGAGCGCAATCAGCCCCAGCATTTT. Residues: CATSGERNQPQHF.

About this clonotype itself: A much bigger clone sits one base away, suggesting this may be a read error. The missing conserved phenylalanine or tryptophan at the end of this CDR3 makes a read error likely. The chain has TRBV5-1 and TRBJ2-2, with TRBD2 identical over 11 bases. CDR1 is SGHRS and CDR2 is YFSETQ in the germline V gene. The CDR3 is 16 residues long. The V and J ends lost 5 bases and 5 bases, in that order; junction bases with no gene match: 8. CDR3 in amino acids: CASRPTSGSGTGELFC. The CDR3 bases are TGCGCCAGCAGACCCACTAGCGGGAGTGGTACCGGGGAGCTGTTTTGT.

This clonotype was counted only a few times. In DNA form, the CDR3 reads TGTGCCAGCAGCCTAGGACAGGTTGGGTCCGAGCAGTACTTC. This gives the protein CASSLGQVGSEQYF. The chain has TRBV14 and TRBJ2-7, with 7 bases fitting TRBD1. The CDR3 spans 14 residues. The V and J ends lost 4 bases and 6 bases, in that order; junction bases with no gene match: 9. CDR1 and CDR2 (germline): SGHDN, FVKESK.

The chain employs TRBV12-3 or TRBV12-4 and TRBJ2-7; the D call may be TRBD1 or TRBD2 (5 bases each). The germline V and J ends were trimmed by 5 bases and 1 base, with 12 bases remaining between them. The CDR3 has 14 amino acids. CDR3 sequence reads: CASSPPGPSYEQYF. In DNA form, the CDR3 reads TGTGCCAGCAGTCCCCCGGGGCCTTCCTACGAGCAGTACTTC.

This clonotype was recorded at least ten times. The rearrangement uses TRBV9 and TRBJ2-1, with 12 positions matching TRBD2. Trimming took 4 bases from V and 3 from J; bases not matched to a gene: 5. CDR1 SGDLS and CDR2 YYNGEE come from the germline V gene. This CDR3 region has 16 residues. The CDR3 DNA is TGTGCCAGCAGCTCAGGACTAGCGGGGAACTACAATGAGCAGTTCTTC. It codes for CASSSGLAGNYNEQFF.

The table lists this clonotype with many counts. The CDR3 DNA reads as TGTGCCAGCAGCTTAGAGGGCAGTTACAATGAGCAGTTCTTC. Its translation: CASSLEGSYNEQFF. The chain carries TRBV7-2 and TRBJ2-1; unclear D gene. The CDR3 is made up of 14 amino acids. V was clipped by 1 base and J by 4 bases, with 8 bases between them. Per germline, CDR1 SGHTA and CDR2 FQGNSA.

This chain uses TRBV29-1 with TRBJ2-1; D may be TRBD2 (5 bases). The V end lost 3 bases, the J end lost 6 bases, and 12 bases lay between the germline ends. The CDR3 runs to 13 residues. CDR1 and CDR2 from the germline V gene are SQVTM and ANQGSEA. The CDR3 region has the DNA TGCAGCGTTGATACGGGGTTTTCCAATGAGCAGTTCTTC. Protein: CSVDTGFSNEQFF.

This clonotype occurred many times. The gene calls are TRBV2 and TRBJ1-5; tentatively, D is TRBD1 (5 bases). Germline CDR1 reads SNHLY; CDR2 reads FYNNEI. The V and J ends lost 5 bases and 9 bases respectively, with 17 bases between them. The CDR3 spans 14 residues. CDR3 coding DNA: TGTGCCAGCAGTCTTGGGACCGACATTCTGCCCCAGCATTTT. Encoded protein: CASSLGTDILPQHF.

This clonotype was picked up many times. J is TRBJ1-1 and V is TRBV28; tentative D call: TRBD1 (6 bases). Germline lookup yields CDR1 MDHEN and CDR2 SYDVKM. V lost 3 bases and J 4 bases, leaving 15 bases between the germline ends. The CDR3 length is 15 residues. CDR3 in amino acids: CASSFQTGFGTEAFF. In DNA form, the CDR3 reads TGTGCCAGCAGTTTCCAAACAGGGTTCGGCACTGAAGCTTTCTTT.

The V call is TRBV4-3, the J call TRBJ2-1; the match to TRBD1 covers 8 bases. J lost 5 bases, V lost 3 bases, and 6 bases had no gene match. CDR3 length: 15 amino acids. Germline assignment: CDR1 LGHNA and CDR2 YSLEER. This CDR3 is CASSHGGQDNNEQFF. CDR3 coding DNA: TGCGCCAGCAGCCATGGGGGACAGGATAACAATGAGCAGTTCTTC.

This clonotype has at least ten counts. The chain is built from TRBV19 and TRBJ1-2; D is possibly TRBD1 (5 bases). The CDR3 spans 17 residues. The germline V gene encodes CDR1 LNHDA and CDR2 SQIVND (reference sequence). The V end lost 3 bases, the J end lost 3 bases, and 20 bases lay between the germline ends. CDR3 protein: CASSIPLDSGRDYGYTF. The CDR3 nucleotides are TGTGCCAGTAGTATCCCGCTAGACTCGGGCAGGGACTATGGCTACACCTTC. The full variable domain, rest sourced from reference TRBV19 and TRBJ1-2, is DGGITQSPKYLFRKEGQNVTLSCEQNLNHDAMYWYRQDPGQGLRLIYYSQIVNDFQKGDIAEGYSVSREKKESFPLTVTSAQKNPTAFYLCASSIPLDSGRDYGYTFGSGTRLTVV.

The table lists this clonotype with many counts. The gene calls are TRBV25-1 and TRBJ2-7, with D perhaps matching TRBD1 (6 bases). This CDR3 contains 13 residues. CDR1 is MGHDK and CDR2 is SYGVNS in the germline V gene. The germline V and J ends were trimmed by 8 bases and 1 base, with 12 bases remaining between them. The CDR3 DNA reads TGTGCCAGCTCCTTCCAGGGGTCCTACGAGCAGTACTTC. It encodes CASSFQGSYEQYF.

This chain joins TRBV6-5 and TRBJ1-2, with D possibly TRBD1 on 5 matching bases. The CDR3 extends over 15 amino acids. Deletions cut 6 bases from V and 1 base from J, with 15 bases between. CDR1 is MNHEY, CDR2 SVGAGI, per germline. CDR3 DNA sequence: TGTGCCAGCAGGGCTTGGGGGGAGGATAACTATGGCTACACCTTC. Protein: CASRAWGEDNYGYTF.

This clonotype was counted a few times. This rearrangement joins TRBV30 to TRBJ1-3; no definite D call. Germline CDR1 GTSNPN, CDR2 SVGIG (reference sequence). This CDR3 comprises 15 residues. The V end lost 2 bases, the J end lost 0 bases, and 11 bases lay between the germline ends. The CDR3 reads CAWSIRIVSGNTIYF. CDR3 bases: TGTGCCTGGAGTATCAGAATCGTCTCTGGAAACACCATATATTTT.

This clonotype came up many times. In DNA, the CDR3 is TGCAGTGCTAGGAGTCTAGCGGGGGCGGAAGAGACCCAGTACTTC. Protein product: CSARSLAGAEETQYF. This rearrangement joins TRBV20-1 to TRBJ2-5; 10 nucleotides match TRBD2. This CDR3 contains 15 residues. The germline gives CDR1 DFQATT, CDR2 SNEGSKA (reference sequence). V lost 3 bases, J lost 3 bases, and 7 bases stayed unmatched.

This clonotype has a count of ten or more. The chain couples TRBV5-5 to TRBJ1-6; no clear D gene. The CDR3 extends over 13 amino acids. The germline CDR1 and CDR2 sequences are SGHKS and YYEKEE (reference sequence). Trimming shortened V by 5 bases and J by 7 bases, and 10 bases separated the two germline ends. The DNA for the CDR3 is TGTGCCAGCAGTTGGAGTCCAAATTCACCCCTCCACTTT. It yields the protein CASSWSPNSPLHF.

The J gene is TRBJ2-4, the V gene TRBV12-3 or TRBV12-4; D gene uncertain. This CDR3 is 14 amino acids long. V lost 3 bases, J lost 0 bases, and 6 bases lay in between. CDR3 nucleotides: TGTGCCAGCAGTTTTAGTCTAGCCAAAAACATTCAGTACTTC. Protein product: CASSFSLAKNIQYF.

This clonotype was detected many times. The gene calls are TRBV7-6 and TRBJ2-7; D is unclear. The germline CDR1 and CDR2 sequences are SGHVS and FNYEAQ. The CDR3 spans 16 residues. Trimming took off 0 bases at V and 2 bases at J, with 14 bases between the two ends. CDR3 in amino acids: CASSLAPPRTAYEQYF. In DNA form, the CDR3 reads TGTGCCAGCAGCTTAGCCCCCCCGCGAACAGCCTACGAGCAGTACTTC.

The rearrangement links TRBV28 to TRBJ2-3; D not certain. CDR3 length: 14 residues. Germline V CDR1 and CDR2: MDHEN, SYDVKM. The V end lost 4 bases, the J end lost 8 bases, and 16 bases lay between the germline ends. The CDR3 is CASSSGSVIGTQYF. The CDR3 DNA sequence: TGTGCCAGCAGTTCGGGCAGTGTTATTGGTACGCAGTATTTT.

This clonotype was seen at least ten times. CDR3 bases: TGTGCCAGCAGCTTTACAGGGGGCAGTACCGAAGCTTTCTTT. Translation gives CASSFTGGSTEAFF. The chain couples TRBV7-9 to TRBJ1-1; 9 bases map to TRBD1. Looked up from germline, CDR1 is SEHNR and CDR2 is FQNEAQ (reference sequence). The CDR3 sequence is 14 residues long. The V segment lost 3 bases and the J segment 8 bases; nucleotides outside the gene matches: 7.

This clonotype was found many times. The gene calls are TRBV6-2 or TRBV6-3 and TRBJ1-3; TRBD1 matches at 8 bases. From germline, CDR1 is MNHEY and CDR2 SVGEGT. This CDR3 is built from 18 residues. Trimming at V came to 6 bases and at J to 0 bases, leaving 13 bases not matched to a gene. The CDR3 region has the DNA TGTGCCAGCAGCAGCCGGGACAGGAAACCAAGCTCTGGAAACACCATATATTTT. Its translation is CASSSRDRKPSSGNTIYF.

This clonotype was observed a few times. The CDR3 nucleotides read TGTGCCAGTAGTAAGCCAGAGCAGGGAGACTATGGCTACACCTTC. Translating gives CASSKPEQGDYGYTF. The V and J genes are TRBV19 and TRBJ1-2; TRBD1 might be the D (5 bases). The CDR3 covers 15 residues. The germline V and J ends were trimmed by 4 bases and 3 bases, with 15 bases remaining between them. Germline CDR1 LNHDA, CDR2 SQIVND (reference sequence).

Regarding this clonotype: Being one base from a much bigger clone, this may be a read error. The V gene is TRBV7-9, the J gene TRBJ2-3, with TRBD2 matching 9 bases. V dropped 5 bases and J dropped 1; count of bases not matched to a gene: 4. This CDR3 is 15 amino acids long. Germline V gene data show CDR1 as SEHNR and CDR2 as FQNEAQ (reference sequence). Here the CDR3 reads CASSARTSGTDTQYF. Written as DNA, the CDR3 is TGTGCCAGCAGCGCCCGGACTAGCGGCACAGATACGCAGTATTTT.